This passage covers 13 T cell receptor beta chains from one sample sequenced in a study of shared clonotypes between healthy human individuals. The data were produced by immunoSEQ multiplex PCR, yet TCRdb's version contains in-frame clones alone and is incomplete. Found here are hundreds of thousands of clones, roughly 96% of them singletons; the top ten hold around 0.29%. The sequenced material came from memory CD8+ T cells sorted from blood. Stated subset: CD45RO+ cells pooled with CCR7-negative TemRA cells. These receptors were collected from a man aged 25-45 years in good health.

V usage is TRBV6-5 and J usage is TRBJ1-5; 9 nucleotides match TRBD1. The trim removed 6 bases at V and 6 bases at J, leaving 6 bases unmatched. The CDR3 sequence is 14 residues long. The V gene's germline CDR1 is MNHEY and CDR2 SVGAGI. CDR3 amino acids: CASRGQGETQPQHF. The CDR3 DNA reads TGTGCCAGCAGGGGACAGGGAGAAACTCAGCCCCAGCATTTT.

This clone was seen a single time. The rearrangement links TRBV10-3 to TRBJ2-5; 7 nucleotides line up with TRBD2. Germline V gene data show CDR1 as ENHRY and CDR2 as SYGVKD. The junction had 11 bases not matched to a gene; V was cut back by 3 bases and J by 4 bases. CDR3 length: 16 amino acids. Written as DNA, the CDR3 is TGTGCCATCAGTGATAACCTGGGCGGGAGAGGAGAGACCCAGTACTTC. The encoded protein is CAISDNLGGRGETQYF.

This clone was seen once. This chain links TRBV6-1 with TRBJ2-7; TRBD2 agrees at 7 bases. V trimming: 6 bases; J trimming: 3 bases; junction bases outside the gene matches: 8. Germline V gene sequence: CDR1 MNHNS, CDR2 SASEGT. The CDR3 runs to 14 residues. The chain's CDR3 is CASRAGVGGYEQYF. CDR3 nucleotides: TGTGCCAGCAGGGCGGGAGTCGGGGGCTACGAGCAGTACTTC.

This chain joins TRBV27 and TRBJ2-7, with D hard to call. V lost 0 bases to trimming and J lost 3 bases, with 9 bases between them. Germline CDR1 is MNHEY and CDR2 is SMNVEV (reference sequence). CDR3 length equals 14 residues. The CDR3 reads CASSLSRMNYEQYF. CDR3 coding DNA: TGTGCCAGCAGTTTATCCAGGATGAACTACGAGCAGTACTTC.

This chain uses TRBV9 with TRBJ2-7; 7 bases are shared with TRBD2. There are 16 residues in the CDR3. Germline V gives CDR1 SGDLS, CDR2 YYNGEE. V was pared by 0 bases and J by 5 bases, with 11 bases of the junction left unmatched. In DNA, the CDR3 is TGTGCCAGCAGCGTAGTGGCCGGGGGAGGGCCTCACGAGCAGTACTTC. The encoded protein is CASSVVAGGGPHEQYF.

The chain uses TRBV30 and TRBJ1-5, with no clear D. Germline-derived CDR1 and CDR2 are GTSNPN and SVGIG (reference sequence). The CDR3 covers 14 residues. Trimming took 0 bases from V and 1 from J, leaving 7 bases between them. CDR3 amino acids: CAWSVKVSNQPQHF. The CDR3 DNA follows: TGTGCCTGGAGTGTAAAGGTGAGCAATCAGCCCCAGCATTTT.

The chain carries TRBV28 and TRBJ2-7, with D perhaps TRBD2 (6 bases). This CDR3 region has 15 residues. Germline V gives CDR1 MDHEN, CDR2 SYDVKM. The V and J ends lost 2 bases and 3 bases respectively, with 14 bases between them. In DNA form, the CDR3 reads TGTGCCAGCAGTTTAGCCGGGACTGCGCACTACGAGCAGTACTTC. This translates into CASSLAGTAHYEQYF.

The V call is TRBV2, the J call TRBJ1-2; 9 bases are a match to TRBD1. Germline V gives CDR1 SNHLY, CDR2 FYNNEI. The J segment lost 5 bases and the V segment lost 7 bases, leaving 11 bases of the junction unmatched. The CDR3 has 15 residues. The CDR3 DNA follows: TGTGCCAGCAATAGGGAGTCCGGGACAGGGTATGGCTACACCTTC. This encodes CASNRESGTGYGYTF. The full variable domain, its missing parts supplied by reference TRBV2 and TRBJ1-2, is EPEVTQTPSHQVTQMGQEVILRCVPISNHLYFYWYRQILGQKVEFLVSFYNNEISEKSEIFDDQFSVERPDGSNFTLKIRSTKLEDSAMYFCASNRESGTGYGYTFGSGTRLTVV.

The chain couples TRBV20-1 to TRBJ2-1; D is ambiguous. The germline V gene encodes CDR1 DFQATT and CDR2 SNEGSKA (reference sequence). Trimming shortened V by 7 bases and J by 8 bases, and 12 bases separated the two germline ends. CDR3 length equals 11 residues. The CDR3 DNA sequence: TGCAGTGAGGGCCTTCTCGATGAGCAGTTCTTC. Its protein product is CSEGLLDEQFF.

V is TRBV6-1 and J is TRBJ2-6; D ambiguous. The CDR3 is 15 amino acids. Germline CDR1 MNHNS, CDR2 SASEGT. V was shortened by 2 bases and J by 2 bases, with 7 bases between the two germline ends. The CDR3 loop is CASSEMRTGANVLTF. The CDR3 nucleotides read TGTGCCAGCAGTGAAATGCGTACTGGGGCCAACGTCCTGACTTTC.

The DNA for the CDR3 is TGTGCCAGCTTTAGTAATGGACTTAGTAGCAATCAGCCCCAGCATTTT. This codes for CASFSNGLSSNQPQHF. The chain uses TRBV28 and TRBJ1-5; D is unresolved. There are 16 residues in the CDR3. Trimming stripped 8 bases from V and 0 bases from J, with 17 bases between. The germline CDR1 and CDR2 sequences are MDHEN and SYDVKM.

The J gene is TRBJ2-7, the V gene TRBV27, with a weak D call TRBD2 (7 bases). The V end was cut by 8 bases, the J end by 2 bases, with 10 bases between. In germline, CDR1 is MNHEY, CDR2 SMNVEV (reference sequence). This CDR3 has 12 amino acids. The CDR3 sequence is CASGGAPYEQYF. CDR3 DNA sequence: TGTGCCAGCGGGGGGGCCCCCTACGAGCAGTACTTC.

The gene calls are TRBV19 and TRBJ2-3; D perhaps matches TRBD1 (6 bases). Trimming took off 5 bases at V and 4 bases at J, with 13 bases between the two ends. The CDR3 is 14 residues long. Germline values: CDR1 LNHDA, CDR2 SQIVND (reference sequence). CDR3 region: CASSHTGTSDTQYF. The CDR3 nucleotides read TGTGCCAGTAGTCACACAGGGACCTCAGATACGCAGTATTTT.